Each of the 9 T cell receptor beta chains below was sequenced from the same sample in a study of blood T cell repertoires in COVID-19. Produced via immunoSEQ multiplex PCR; TCRdb's table is partial and in-frame only. Seen here are some 280,000 clones, roughly 90% observed once, and the top ten hold about 3%. Sequences were obtained from peripheral blood. Receptor source: a woman aged 30 to 39 with active or convalescent COVID-19.

The chain is built from TRBV28 and TRBJ1-5; tentative D call: TRBD1 (5 bases). Germline V lookup: CDR1 MDHEN, CDR2 SYDVKM. There are 11 residues in the CDR3. V dropped 5 bases and J dropped 14 bases, with 13 bases sitting between them. The CDR3 spells CASSLGGTKHF. The CDR3 coding sequence is TGTGCCAGCAGTCTGGGCGGGACGAAGCATTTT. Variable domain in full (rest from reference TRBV28 and TRBJ1-5): DVKVTQSSRYLVKRTGEKVFLECVQDMDHENMFWYRQDPGLGLRLIYFSYDVKMKEKGDIPEGYSVSREKKERFSLILESASTNQTSMYLCASSLGGTKHFGDGTRLSIL.

The chain carries TRBV2 and TRBJ1-5, with D tentatively TRBD1 (5 bases). This CDR3 has 15 residues. V lost 9 bases and J lost 5, with 20 bases in between. Germline V gives CDR1 SNHLY, CDR2 FYNNEI. CDR3 DNA: TGTGCCAGTGAACCGAGCCAGGGCTGGGATCAGCCCCAGCATTTT. Translating gives CASEPSQGWDQPQHF.

This clone was counted once. The chain employs TRBV5-4 and TRBJ2-5, with D possibly matching TRBD1 (6 bases). The V gene lost 0 bases and the J gene lost 5 bases, with 8 bases spanning the gap. The length of the CDR3 is 13 residues. Germline CDR1 and CDR2: SGHNT and YYREEE (reference sequence). CDR3 DNA sequence: TGTGCCAGCAGCTTGGTTCAGGGGGAGACCCAGTACTTC. As protein: CASSLVQGETQYF.

The rearrangement joins TRBV4-3 to TRBJ2-1, with D possibly being TRBD2 (5 bases). The CDR3 is 15 residues long. V was pared by 3 bases and J by 8 bases, with 17 bases between. Germline CDR1 is LGHNA and CDR2 is YSLEER. The chain's CDR3 is CASSQGFGVSDEQFF. DNA for the CDR3: TGCGCCAGCAGCCAGGGATTCGGGGTTTCTGATGAGCAGTTCTTC.

This chain uses TRBV4-2 with TRBJ1-4; D might be TRBD1 (6 bases). In germline, CDR1 is LGHNA, CDR2 YNFKEQ. The V gene lost 3 bases and the J gene lost 6 bases, with 14 bases spanning the gap. CDR3 length: 15 residues. The CDR3 loop reads CASSQDGRGHEKLFF. CDR3 bases: TGTGCCAGCAGCCAGGATGGCAGGGGTCATGAAAAACTGTTTTTT.

The rearrangement uses TRBV4-3 and TRBJ2-3; D possibly corresponds to TRBD2 (7 bases). Trimming cost V 5 bases and J 3 bases, with 12 bases left between them. This CDR3 has 14 amino acids. CDR1 LGHNA and CDR2 YSLEER come from the germline V gene. The CDR3 nucleotides read TGCGCCAGCAGCGGGGGGGCCAGGACAGATACGCAGTATTTT. Encoded protein: CASSGGARTDTQYF.

This clone was counted a single time. This chain links TRBV27 with TRBJ2-7; D gene uncertain. Between the trimmed V and J ends, which lost 6 bases and 5 bases, there was a span of 14 bases. The CDR3 consists of 13 residues. CDR1 MNHEY and CDR2 SMNVEV come from the germline V gene (reference sequence). The CDR3 reads CASSRTVAHEQYF. CDR3 coding DNA: TGTGCCAGCAGCCGTACCGTAGCTCACGAGCAGTACTTC.

The rearrangement uses TRBV7-8 and TRBJ1-2; the match to TRBD1 covers 8 bases. The CDR3 spans 15 residues. V was pared by 0 bases and J by 5 bases, with 5 bases of the junction left unmatched. Germline V gene lookup returns CDR1 SGHVS and CDR2 FQNEAQ. The CDR3 loop reads CASSLAAGQGYGYTF. The DNA of the CDR3 is TGTGCCAGCAGCTTAGCGGCAGGACAGGGATATGGCTACACCTTC.

The chain joins TRBV12-3 or TRBV12-4 to TRBJ1-1; D not certain. Between the trimmed V and J ends, which lost 4 bases and 3 bases, there was a span of 9 bases. CDR3 length: 13 residues. DNA of the CDR3: TGTGCCAGCAGTTCCTCGGGATACACTGAAGCTTTCTTT. Its translation: CASSSSGYTEAFF.